This is a list of T cell receptor beta chains from one sample in a study of cytomegalovirus exposure and HLA in healthy donors. The repertoire was sequenced with immunoSEQ multiplex PCR; TCRdb's copy has only in-frame clones and lacks some. The sample includes more than 120,000 clones, roughly 86% of them seen just once. The source material was PBMCs. These receptors were taken from a man in his late teens or twenties in good health and CMV-seropositive. Both conserved end residues are part of each CDR3. A D gene is named only where the DNA matches it firmly. Rows give clone size only sometimes, using once, few, many, or a class for an expanded clone.

CDR3 protein: CSLRTGENIQYF
CDR3 DNA: TGCAGCCTTCGGACAGGAGAAAACATTCAGTACTTC
J gene: TRBJ2-4
D gene: TRBD1
V gene: TRBV29-1
clone size: NA

CDR3 protein: CASSVGGEGENGYTF
CDR3 DNA: TGTGCCAGCAGCGTAGGAGGGGAGGGAGAAAATGGCTACACCTTC
J gene: TRBJ1-2
D gene: NA
V gene: TRBV9
clone size: once

CDR3 protein: CASSLFRVMDGYTF
CDR3 DNA: TGTGCCAGCAGTTTATTCAGGGTTATGGATGGCTACACCTTC
J gene: TRBJ1-2
D gene: NA
V gene: TRBV28
clone size: NA

CDR3 protein: CASSASGQAGQPQHF
CDR3 DNA: TGTGCCAGCAGCGCTTCTGGACAGGCGGGGCAGCCCCAGCATTTT
J gene: TRBJ1-5
D gene: TRBD1
V gene: TRBV9
clone size: NA

CDR3 protein: CASSFRGPNQPQHF
CDR3 DNA: TGTGCCAGCAGTTTTAGGGGGCCTAATCAGCCCCAGCATTTT
J gene: TRBJ1-5
D gene: TRBD1
V gene: TRBV27
clone size: NA

CDR3 protein: CASSSLDRGRNIQYF
CDR3 DNA: TGTGCCAGCAGCTCCCTCGACAGGGGAAGGAACATTCAGTACTTC
J gene: TRBJ2-4
D gene: TRBD1
V gene: TRBV7-2
clone size: NA

CDR3 protein: CASSDRWSNQPQHF
CDR3 DNA: TGTGCCAGCTCTGACAGGTGGAGCAATCAGCCCCAGCATTTT
J gene: TRBJ1-5
D gene: NA
V gene: TRBV27
clone size: NA

CDR3 protein: CASSAEQGQPQHF
CDR3 DNA: TGTGCCAGCAGTGCGGAACAGGGACAGCCCCAGCATTTT
J gene: TRBJ1-5
D gene: NA
V gene: TRBV2
clone size: NA

CDR3 protein: CASSSAGGELDTQYF
CDR3 DNA: TGTGCCAGCAGTTCGGCGGGAGGAGAGCTCGATACGCAGTATTTT
J gene: TRBJ2-3
D gene: TRBD2
V gene: TRBV27
clone size: NA

CDR3 protein: CASSYSQQNYGYTF
CDR3 DNA: TGTGCCAGCAGTTACTCGCAACAGAACTATGGCTACACCTTC
J gene: TRBJ1-2
D gene: NA
V gene: TRBV6-5
clone size: NA

CDR3 protein: CAWSVLGQGIRPPDF
CDR3 DNA: TGTGCCTGGAGTGTACTGGGACAGGGGATCCGTCCACCCGACTTC
J gene: TRBJ2-5
D gene: TRBD1
V gene: TRBV30
clone size: once

CDR3 protein: CASSQERIPGQGSYEQYF
CDR3 DNA: TGCGCCAGCAGCCAAGAGAGAATACCGGGACAGGGGAGTTACGAGCAGTACTTC
J gene: TRBJ2-7
D gene: TRBD1
V gene: TRBV4-1
clone size: NA

CDR3 protein: CASSDWWEGRETQYF
CDR3 DNA: TGTGCCAGCAGTGATTGGTGGGAGGGCCGTGAGACCCAGTACTTC
J gene: TRBJ2-5
D gene: TRBD2
V gene: TRBV6-1
clone size: NA

CDR3 protein: CASSPRGQGRTEAFF
CDR3 DNA: TGTGCCAGCAGTCCAAGGGGACAGGGGAGGACTGAAGCTTTCTTT
J gene: TRBJ1-1
D gene: TRBD1
V gene: TRBV28
clone size: NA

CDR3 protein: CASSLGDSFPDTQYF
CDR3 DNA: TGTGCCAGCAGCTTGGGGGACTCCTTTCCAGATACGCAGTATTTT
J gene: TRBJ2-3
D gene: NA
V gene: TRBV5-5
clone size: NA

CDR3 protein: CARTGPSSGNTIYF
CDR3 DNA: TGTGCCAGGACAGGTCCCAGCTCTGGAAACACCATATATTTT
J gene: TRBJ1-3
D gene: TRBD1
V gene: TRBV30
clone size: NA

CDR3 protein: CASSSPLGAGPDSYEQYF
CDR3 DNA: TGCGCCAGCAGCTCTCCCCTTGGGGCAGGCCCGGACTCCTACGAGCAGTACTTC
J gene: TRBJ2-7
D gene: NA
V gene: TRBV5-1
clone size: NA

CDR3 protein: CASSSSGQGAANEKLFF
CDR3 DNA: TGTGCCAGCAGTTCATCGGGACAGGGGGCTGCTAATGAAAAACTGTTTTTT
J gene: TRBJ1-4
D gene: TRBD1
V gene: TRBV28
clone size: once

CDR3 protein: CASSLGAVSGNTIYF
CDR3 DNA: TGTGCCAGCAGCTTGGGGGCGGTCTCTGGAAACACCATATATTTT
J gene: TRBJ1-3
D gene: NA
V gene: TRBV13
clone size: NA

CDR3 protein: CASSRITGTTYEQYF
CDR3 DNA: TGTGCCAGCAGCCGTATTACCGGGACAACATACGAGCAGTACTTC
J gene: TRBJ2-7
D gene: NA
V gene: TRBV6-5
clone size: NA

CDR3 protein: CASRKTGTDTQYF
CDR3 DNA: TGTGCCAGCAGGAAGACAGGCACAGATACGCAGTATTTT
J gene: TRBJ2-3
D gene: NA
V gene: TRBV6-1
clone size: NA

CDR3 protein: CASSTQGNGYTF
CDR3 DNA: TGTGCCAGCAGTACACAGGGCAATGGCTACACCTTC
J gene: TRBJ1-2
D gene: NA
V gene: TRBV28
clone size: NA

CDR3 protein: CASSGAGYGYTF
CDR3 DNA: TGTGCCAGCAGTGGGGCGGGTTATGGCTACACCTTC
J gene: TRBJ1-2
D gene: NA
V gene: TRBV25-1
clone size: NA

CDR3 protein: CSVPTSPVADTQYF
CDR3 DNA: TGCAGCGTCCCGACTAGCCCCGTGGCAGATACGCAGTATTTT
J gene: TRBJ2-3
D gene: TRBD2
V gene: TRBV29-1
clone size: NA

CDR3 protein: CARSYLPPATYEQYF
CDR3 DNA: TGTGCCAGAAGCTACCTCCCGCCCGCTACCTACGAGCAGTACTTC
J gene: TRBJ2-7
D gene: NA
V gene: TRBV5-3
clone size: NA

CDR3 protein: CASRDDSRETQYF
CDR3 DNA: TGTGCCAGTCGCGATGACAGTAGAGAGACCCAGTACTTC
J gene: TRBJ2-5
D gene: NA
V gene: TRBV19
clone size: NA

CDR3 protein: CASRGQDSYEQYF
CDR3 DNA: TGTGCCAGCAGGGGACAGGATTCCTACGAGCAGTACTTC
J gene: TRBJ2-7
D gene: TRBD1
V gene: TRBV9
clone size: NA

CDR3 protein: CASSLESIGRGQGLGGYTF
CDR3 DNA: TGTGCCAGCAGCTTAGAGTCAATTGGCCGGGGACAGGGGCTAGGTGGCTACACCTTC
J gene: TRBJ1-2
D gene: TRBD1
V gene: TRBV5-4
clone size: NA

CDR3 protein: CASSQGQGNYGYTF
CDR3 DNA: TGTGCCAGCTCACAGGGACAGGGGAACTATGGCTACACCTTC
J gene: TRBJ1-2
D gene: TRBD1
V gene: TRBV18
clone size: NA

CDR3 protein: CASRKDIGSPLHF
CDR3 DNA: TGCGCCAGCAGAAAAGACATTGGTTCACCCCTCCACTTT
J gene: TRBJ1-6
D gene: NA
V gene: TRBV5-1
clone size: NA

CDR3 protein: CASSLEGLAHGYTF
CDR3 DNA: TGTGCCAGCAGTCTGGAGGGTCTCGCTCATGGCTACACCTTC
J gene: TRBJ1-2
D gene: NA
V gene: TRBV28
clone size: NA

CDR3 protein: CAIRGLALTGELFF
CDR3 DNA: TGTGCTATCCGGGGACTAGCGTTAACCGGGGAGCTGTTTTTT
J gene: TRBJ2-2
D gene: TRBD2
V gene: TRBV30
clone size: few

CDR3 protein: CASSVRGPDGANVLTF
CDR3 DNA: TGTGCCAGCAGTGTAAGGGGTCCGGATGGGGCCAACGTCCTGACTTTC
J gene: TRBJ2-6
D gene: NA
V gene: TRBV6-1
clone size: NA

CDR3 protein: CASSLGSSKDTQYF
CDR3 DNA: TGCGCCAGCAGCTTGGGGTCGAGTAAAGATACGCAGTATTTT
J gene: TRBJ2-3
D gene: NA
V gene: TRBV5-1
clone size: NA

CDR3 protein: CASSTNGAYEQYF
CDR3 DNA: TGTGCCAGTTCAACAAATGGAGCCTACGAGCAGTACTTC
J gene: TRBJ2-7
D gene: NA
V gene: TRBV19
clone size: NA

CDR3 protein: CASSQAGYEQYF
CDR3 DNA: TGTGCCAGCAGTCAGGCAGGGTACGAGCAGTACTTC
J gene: TRBJ2-7
D gene: NA
V gene: TRBV28
clone size: NA

CDR3 protein: CASSGGRNYDYTF
CDR3 DNA: TGTGCCAGCAGTGGGGGCAGGAACTATGACTACACCTTC
J gene: TRBJ1-2
D gene: NA
V gene: TRBV6-1
clone size: NA

CDR3 protein: CASSPLDRDLRNEQFF
CDR3 DNA: TGTGCCAGCAGCCCCCTCGACAGAGACTTACGAAATGAGCAGTTCTTC
J gene: TRBJ2-1
D gene: NA
V gene: TRBV14
clone size: NA

CDR3 protein: CASSFPGETQYF
CDR3 DNA: TGTGCCAGCTCTTTCCCAGGGGAGACCCAGTACTTC
J gene: TRBJ2-5
D gene: NA
V gene: TRBV11-2
clone size: NA

CDR3 protein: CASSALQGGGYTF
CDR3 DNA: TGTGCCAGCAGTGCCTTACAGGGGGGAGGCTACACCTTC
J gene: TRBJ1-2
D gene: TRBD1
V gene: TRBV6-1
clone size: NA

CDR3 protein: CASSRGSYNEQFF
CDR3 DNA: TGTGCCAGCAGCCGGGGTTCCTACAATGAGCAGTTCTTC
J gene: TRBJ2-1
D gene: NA
V gene: TRBV2
clone size: NA

CDR3 protein: CAWNRVYGYTF
CDR3 DNA: TGTGCCTGGAACAGGGTTTATGGCTACACCTTC
J gene: TRBJ1-2
D gene: NA
V gene: TRBV30
clone size: NA

CDR3 protein: CASSTGQGTHNEQFF
CDR3 DNA: TGTGCCAGTAGTACGGGACAGGGGACTCACAATGAGCAGTTCTTC
J gene: TRBJ2-1
D gene: TRBD1
V gene: TRBV19
clone size: NA

CDR3 protein: CASSVGGNTGELFF
CDR3 DNA: TGTGCCAGCAGCGTAGGAGGGAACACCGGGGAGCTGTTTTTT
J gene: TRBJ2-2
D gene: NA
V gene: TRBV9
clone size: NA

CDR3 protein: CASGDRAGEAFF
CDR3 DNA: TGTGCCAGCGGGGACAGGGCGGGTGAAGCTTTCTTT
J gene: TRBJ1-1
D gene: TRBD1
V gene: TRBV28
clone size: NA

CDR3 protein: CASSPPGRTYEQYF
CDR3 DNA: TGTGCCAGCTCACCCCCTGGCAGAACCTACGAGCAGTACTTC
J gene: TRBJ2-7
D gene: NA
V gene: TRBV18
clone size: once

CDR3 protein: CASSDRDRALAFF
CDR3 DNA: TGTGCCAGCAGTGATAGGGACAGGGCCCTGGCTTTCTTT
J gene: TRBJ1-1
D gene: TRBD1
V gene: TRBV6-5
clone size: NA

CDR3 protein: CAWSVGGGGYEQYF
CDR3 DNA: TGTGCCTGGAGTGTCGGTGGGGGCGGGTACGAGCAGTACTTC
J gene: TRBJ2-7
D gene: NA
V gene: TRBV30
clone size: NA

CDR3 protein: CASSQRQSNQPQHF
CDR3 DNA: TGTGCCAGCAGTCAAAGACAGTCCAATCAGCCCCAGCATTTT
J gene: TRBJ1-5
D gene: NA
V gene: TRBV6-5
clone size: NA

CDR3 protein: CASRGSNQPQHF
CDR3 DNA: TGCGCCAGCAGGGGCTCTAATCAGCCCCAGCATTTT
J gene: TRBJ1-5
D gene: NA
V gene: TRBV10-2
clone size: NA

CDR3 protein: CASSILGPPPGDQPQHF
CDR3 DNA: TGTGCCAGTAGTATCCTTGGACCCCCGCCGGGGGATCAGCCCCAGCATTTT
J gene: TRBJ1-5
D gene: NA
V gene: TRBV19
clone size: NA

CDR3 protein: CASREEVSYNEQFF
CDR3 DNA: TGCGCCAGCCGGGAGGAGGTATCCTACAATGAGCAGTTCTTC
J gene: TRBJ2-1
D gene: TRBD2
V gene: TRBV5-1
clone size: NA

CDR3 protein: CAWSVGLAGSHEQYF
CDR3 DNA: TGTGCCTGGAGTGTGGGGCTAGCGGGATCCCACGAGCAGTACTTC
J gene: TRBJ2-7
D gene: TRBD2
V gene: TRBV30
clone size: NA

CDR3 protein: CASSLDGTGGTEAFF
CDR3 DNA: TGTGCCAGCAGCTTAGACGGGACAGGGGGCACTGAAGCTTTCTTT
J gene: TRBJ1-1
D gene: TRBD1
V gene: TRBV11-2
clone size: NA

CDR3 protein: CASSAQTASTDTQYF
CDR3 DNA: TGTGCCAGCAGCGCACAGACGGCAAGCACAGATACGCAGTATTTT
J gene: TRBJ2-3
D gene: NA
V gene: TRBV9
clone size: NA

CDR3 protein: CTSSLLPTSNNEQFF
CDR3 DNA: TGTACCAGCAGTTTATTACCAACTTCTAACAATGAGCAGTTCTTC
J gene: TRBJ2-1
D gene: NA
V gene: TRBV27
clone size: NA

CDR3 protein: CAWSANRSSLSGANVLTF
CDR3 DNA: TGTGCCTGGAGTGCTAACAGGAGCTCGCTCTCTGGGGCCAACGTCCTGACTTTC
J gene: TRBJ2-6
D gene: NA
V gene: TRBV30
clone size: NA

CDR3 protein: CASSIGLAGNEQFF
CDR3 DNA: TGTGCCAGTAGTATTGGGCTAGCCGGCAATGAGCAGTTCTTC
J gene: TRBJ2-1
D gene: NA
V gene: TRBV19
clone size: NA

CDR3 protein: CASSPQQGPAGGSPYEQYF
CDR3 DNA: TGTGCCAGCAGTCCACAACAGGGCCCCGCGGGGGGTAGTCCCTACGAGCAGTACTTC
J gene: TRBJ2-7
D gene: TRBD2
V gene: TRBV27
clone size: NA